The sequence of this T cell receptor beta chain was determined in a study of T cell responses to AZD1222 COVID-19 vaccine. Comment on this clone: Its antigen is not known.

The protocol was immunoSEQ multiplex PCR, while the TCRdb copy is restricted to in-frame clones and leaves out a portion. The data show more than 150,000 clones, with 94% seen just once and about 0.6% held by the top ten. Trimming pared 1 base from V and 3 bases from J, leaving 10 bases between. The V gene's germline CDR1 is LGHDT and CDR2 YNNKEL (reference sequence). The CDR3 consists of 15 residues. General observations from the study: Females outnumbered males among donors, who were mostly white British; clonal diversity was possibly underestimated. Spike-wide coverage was observed for vaccine-associated CD4 TCRs, with dominant responses at 160-218 and 743-854.

Sequencing used peripheral blood, obtained on day 0 of AZD1222 vaccination. This clonotype originated in an adult in good health. The chain is built from TRBV3-1 (or the pseudogene TRBV3-2) and TRBJ1-3; D is undetermined. CDR3 region: CASSQGAGGGNTIYF. As DNA, the CDR3 is TGTGCCAGCAGCCAAGGGGCAGGCGGTGGAAACACCATATATTTT.